These T cell receptor beta chains were read from a single sample in a study of post-analysis software for immune sequencing data. TCRdb ran MiXCR on the PCR reads and lists one entry per CDR3 protein. The sample yields 400,000 to 500,000 distinct CDR3 sequences, about 40% seen once. The sequenced material came from blood. The source is a girl between 2 and 10 years old with multiple sclerosis. The CDR3 runs from the conserved cysteine through the conserved F or W. A D gene is named only where the DNA matches it firmly. Expanded clones get a size class; other rows say once, few or many, or leave the size out.

clone_size	v_call	j_call	d_call	cdr3_aa
.	TRBV29-1	TRBJ2-1	TRBD2	CSSRGGTSGSYEQFF
.	TRBV25-1	TRBJ1-1	TRBD1	CASSEYRTGNTEAFF
.	TRBV29-1	TRBJ2-5	TRBD2	CSVGVAGGWYNEQYF
many	TRBV25-1	TRBJ2-7	TRBD2	CASSTSGLSYEQYF
few	TRBV28	TRBJ2-5	.	CASSLFQYQETQYF
.	TRBV2	TRBJ2-1	.	CASSDLLGTGYNEQFF
many	TRBV27	TRBJ1-5	.	CASSLFRGQPQHF
few	TRBV28	TRBJ1-5	TRBD1	CASSSATGEPQHF
.	TRBV20-1	TRBJ2-5	TRBD2	CSARQTSSETQYF
.	TRBV6-5	TRBJ1-2	.	CASSGMAANYGYTF
.	TRBV5-1	TRBJ1-2	.	CASSSWRLNYGYTF
few	TRBV6-6	TRBJ1-2	TRBD1	CASSIPGQGAYGYTF
.	TRBV13	TRBJ1-2	.	CASSLGARSRYGYTF
.	TRBV15	TRBJ2-5	.	CATSGEASGETQYF
few	TRBV7-2	TRBJ2-7	.	CASSLGRERSYEQYF
.	TRBV27	TRBJ2-3	TRBD2	CASTRLAGGTDTQYF
.	TRBV10-2	TRBJ2-2	.	CASSGSNTGELFF
.	TRBV6-5	TRBJ1-6	.	CASSYSSFYSPLHF
few	TRBV7-2	TRBJ2-7	TRBD2	CASSLVLRESHEQYF
.	TRBV4-2	TRBJ1-2	.	CASSQGSLGNGYTF
few	TRBV6-2/TRBV6-3	TRBJ1-5	.	CASSYRGANQPQHF
.	TRBV9	TRBJ2-3	TRBD2	CASSVGGGSTDTQYF
.	TRBV20-1	TRBJ1-1	.	CSASLTQVDSEAFF
.	TRBV10-3	TRBJ1-5	TRBD1	CAISYGQVDQPQHF
.	TRBV9	TRBJ2-1	TRBD2	CASSVAFGRAKNEQFF
.	TRBV20-1	.	TRBD2	CSAYTLAGETYEQYF
few	TRBV6-4	TRBJ1-2	.	CASQGGYGYTF
few	TRBV7-9	TRBJ2-7	.	CASSLTTATYEQYF
.	TRBV27	TRBJ2-3	.	CASSFGGRVTDTQYF
many	TRBV29-1	TRBJ2-4	.	CSVEYGKNIQYF
few	TRBV5-1	TRBJ2-3	.	CASRGGTPVSTDTQYF
.	TRBV27	TRBJ1-2	.	CASSLVRNSYGYTF
.	TRBV12-3/TRBV12-4	TRBJ1-1	TRBD1	CASSHETGQEAFF
.	TRBV27	TRBJ2-1	.	CASSLGHPNTEAFF
few	TRBV15	TRBJ2-6	.	CATNRGGTGANVLTF
.	TRBV4-1	TRBJ1-2	.	CASSQLGLLLYGYTF
.	TRBV9	TRBJ1-2	.	CASSTRWTAGGYTF